This T cell receptor beta chain was captured in a study of blood T cells in healthy people across ages. Study outcomes and limitations: Using unsorted PBMCs precluded a conclusive naive versus antigen-experienced comparison.

From germline, CDR1 is SQVTM and CDR2 ANQGSEA. With V trimmed by 4 bases and J by 7 bases, 13 bases remained unmatched. This CDR3 has 16 amino acids. Regarding this clonotype: Its antigen is unidentified.

Primed by a sample-barcoded 5' primer and a J-beta primer mix, a second PCR proceeded for about 6 to 11 cycles. TCRdb ran MiXCR on the 5' RACE reads and lists one entry per CDR3 protein. The sample includes about 800,000 distinct CDR3 sequences, roughly 60% of them seen just once. The chain joins TRBV29-1 to TRBJ2-1; 10 positions agree with TRBD2. The TCR sequence derives from a man aged 30-40 years in good health. Specimen: blood. CDR3 sequence reads: CSVVSGAGGPVNEQFF. CDR3 DNA: TGCAGCGTTGTGTCCGGAGCGGGGGGGCCAGTAAATGAGCAGTTCTTC.